The T cell receptor (beta chain) under discussion was sequenced for a study of shared clonotypes between healthy human individuals. This CDR3 has 11 residues. CDR1 is SGHTA and CDR2 is FQGNSA in the germline V gene. Trimming cost V 1 base and J 9 bases, with 5 bases left between them. Over several immunoSEQ plates, each subset's genomic DNA was distributed in even portions. Measured with immunoSEQ multiplex PCR; TCRdb has only the in-frame clones, and not every one. The table records 740,000 or so clones, around 78% of them present only once. The specimen sequenced was memory CD4+ T cells sorted from blood. The subset is: CD45RA-negative fraction. The sequence derives from a woman aged 25-40 years in good health. J is TRBJ2-3 and V is TRBV7-2; D not certain. CDR3 sequence reads: CASSLVETQYF. In nucleotides, the CDR3 is TGTGCCAGCAGCTTAGTAGAAACGCAGTATTTT. Supplemented by reference TRBV7-2 and TRBJ2-3, the full variable domain reads GAGVSQSPSNKVTEKGKDVELRCDPISGHTALYWYRQSLGQGLEFLIYFQGNSAPDKSGLPSDRFSAERTGGSVSTLTIQRTQQEDSAVYLCASSLVETQYFGPGTRLTVL.